The text below deals with one T cell receptor beta chain. This specimen comes from a study of blood T cell repertoires in COVID-19. Study as a whole: Some COVID-19 samples were acute and others convalescent; all came from the United States, Italy and Spain. T cells, B-cell-depleted T cells, or PBMCs provided the cDNA or gDNA that served as material.

Original handling: The assay estimated nucleated cells by amplifying reference gene primers. The data were produced by immunoSEQ multiplex PCR, yet TCRdb's version contains in-frame clones alone and is incomplete. The DNA gave D and trimming, while V, J and clone size come from that table. Among approximately 150,000 clones, 88% were seen once, and the ten largest hold about 1.7%. Per germline, CDR1 SQVTM and CDR2 ANQGSEA. This CDR3 region has 15 residues. Trimming took off 7 bases at V and 3 bases at J, with 19 bases between the two ends. Specimen: peripheral blood. The clonotype originates from a man aged 65-85 years with acute or convalescent COVID-19. The chain carries TRBV29-1 and TRBJ2-1, with a possible D match to TRBD2 (6 bases). The CDR3 spells CSAFGGTGFYNEQFF. The CDR3 DNA sequence: TGCAGCGCCTTTGGGGGGACTGGATTCTACAATGAGCAGTTCTTC.